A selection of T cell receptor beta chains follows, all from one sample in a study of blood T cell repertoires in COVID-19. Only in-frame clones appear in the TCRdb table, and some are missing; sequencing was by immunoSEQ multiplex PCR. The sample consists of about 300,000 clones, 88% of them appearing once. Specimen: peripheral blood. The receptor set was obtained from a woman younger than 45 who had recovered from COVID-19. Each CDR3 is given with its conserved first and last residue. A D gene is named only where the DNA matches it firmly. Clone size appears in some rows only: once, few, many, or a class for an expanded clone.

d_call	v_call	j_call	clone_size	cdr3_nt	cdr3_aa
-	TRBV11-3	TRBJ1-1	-	TGTGCCAGCAGCATCAGGATGAACACTGAAGCTTTCTTT	CASSIRMNTEAFF
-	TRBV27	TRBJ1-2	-	TGTGCCAGCAGTTTAACCCAGAACTATGGCTACACCTTC	CASSLTQNYGYTF
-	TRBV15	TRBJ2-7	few	TGTGCCACCAGCAGAGGACAAACCTACGAGCAGTACTTC	CATSRGQTYEQYF
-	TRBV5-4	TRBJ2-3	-	TGTGCCAGCAGCGGAACAGAGAATACGCAGTATTTT	CASSGTENTQYF
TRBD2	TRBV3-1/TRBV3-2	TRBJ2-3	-	TGTGCCAGCAGCCAGATCCCTAGCGGGGGGGCCGGGACAGATACGCAGTATTTT	CASSQIPSGGAGTDTQYF
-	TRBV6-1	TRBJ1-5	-	TGTGCCAGCAGTGACAACCCTTGGGGCCGGCAGCCCCAGCATTTT	CASSDNPWGRQPQHF
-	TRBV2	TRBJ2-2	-	TGTGCCAGCAGAAACAGGGACACGCATGGGACCGGGGAGCTGTTTTTT	CASRNRDTHGTGELFF
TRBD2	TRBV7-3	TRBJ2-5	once	TGTGCCAGCGGGGAGGGCCCTCCTCAAGAGACCCAGTACTTC	CASGEGPPQETQYF
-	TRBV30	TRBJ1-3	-	TGTGCCTGGAGTGCGTCTGGAAACACCATATATTTT	CAWSASGNTIYF
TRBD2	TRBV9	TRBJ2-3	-	TGTGCCAGCAGCGTAGATCGGGGGGGGCCCGATACGCAGTATTTT	CASSVDRGGPDTQYF
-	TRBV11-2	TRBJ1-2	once	TGTGCCAGCAGCTCTACATGGACGGGGAACTATGGCTACACCTTC	CASSSTWTGNYGYTF
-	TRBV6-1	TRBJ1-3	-	TGTGCCAGCAGTGAATGGGGCAGGGCTGGAAACACCATATATTTT	CASSEWGRAGNTIYF
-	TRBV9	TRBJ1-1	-	TGTGCCAGCAGCGAGCCAGTGGGGGCGGGCATGAACACTGAAGCTTTCTTT	CASSEPVGAGMNTEAFF
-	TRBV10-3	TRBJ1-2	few	TGTGCCATCAGTGAAAGACCGGCGACCGAGGGGGACTATGGCTACACCTTC	CAISERPATEGDYGYTF
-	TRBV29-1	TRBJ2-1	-	TGCAGCGTTGAAGAAGGAAGGGGAAGCTCCTACAATGAGCAGTTCTTC	CSVEEGRGSSYNEQFF
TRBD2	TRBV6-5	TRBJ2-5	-	TGTGCCAGCAGTAATCGGGGGGGTGAAAAGACCCAGTACTTC	CASSNRGGEKTQYF
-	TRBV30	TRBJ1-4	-	TGTGCCTGGACCTTAGGGAGAAAGGAACTGTTTTTT	CAWTLGRKELFF
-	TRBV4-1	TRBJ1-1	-	TGCGCCAGCAGCCCACGGGTGAACACTGAAGCTTTCTTT	CASSPRVNTEAFF
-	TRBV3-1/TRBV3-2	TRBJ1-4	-	TGTGCCAGCAGCGATACCGGGTCTTACCTTGAAAAACTGTTTTTT	CASSDTGSYLEKLFF
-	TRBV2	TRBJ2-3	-	TGTGCCAGCAGACGGACAGCGAGCACAGATACGCAGTATTTT	CASRRTASTDTQYF
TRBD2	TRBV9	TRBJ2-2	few	TGTGCCAGCAGCGTAGGTAGCGGGGTGAACACCGGGGAGCTGTTTTTT	CASSVGSGVNTGELFF
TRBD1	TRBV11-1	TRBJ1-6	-	TGTGCCAGCAGCCAAGAGGGACAGGGGAGTTCACCCCTCCACTTT	CASSQEGQGSSPLHF
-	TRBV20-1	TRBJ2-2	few	TGCAGTGCTAACACGATCGGGGAGCTGTTTTTT	CSANTIGELFF
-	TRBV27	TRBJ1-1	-	TGTGCCAGCAGTCCTGGAGGACGGAGGAACACTGAAGCTTTCTTT	CASSPGGRRNTEAFF
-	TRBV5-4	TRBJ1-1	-	TGTGCCAGCAGCTTGGATCTGCAGGGCGGAACTGAAGCTTTCTTT	CASSLDLQGGTEAFF
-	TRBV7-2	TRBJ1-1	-	TGTGCCAGCAGCTTAGCGTCGGGGGTTGGCACTGAAGCTTTCTTT	CASSLASGVGTEAFF
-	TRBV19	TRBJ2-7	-	TGTGCCAGTAGTATTAGGAACAGCCACTACGAGCAGTACTTC	CASSIRNSHYEQYF
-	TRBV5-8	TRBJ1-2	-	TGTGCCAGCAGCCCGCTACGGGGGGAGAGTGGCTACACCTTC	CASSPLRGESGYTF
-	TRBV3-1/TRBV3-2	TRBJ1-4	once	TGTGCCAGCAGCCCCGGGAGTGCAACTAATGAAAAACTGTTTTTT	CASSPGSATNEKLFF
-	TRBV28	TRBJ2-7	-	TGTGCCAGCGTCTATTTGGGGCAGGGAAGCGAGCAGTACTTC	CASVYLGQGSEQYF
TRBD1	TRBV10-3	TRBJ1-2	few	TGTGCCATCAGTGACCACCGGGACAGGGGGCACTATGGCTACACCTTC	CAISDHRDRGHYGYTF
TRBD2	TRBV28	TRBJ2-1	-	TGTGCCAGCAGTTTAGTTCGGGGGGACTTCGGCTCCTACAATGAGCAGTTCTTC	CASSLVRGDFGSYNEQFF
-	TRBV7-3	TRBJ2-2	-	TGTGCCAGCAGCCTGGGAGGCAGCCACGGGGAGCTGTTTTTT	CASSLGGSHGELFF
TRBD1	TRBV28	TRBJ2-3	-	TGTGCCAGCAGTTGGACAGGATCGTCAGATACGCAGTATTTT	CASSWTGSSDTQYF
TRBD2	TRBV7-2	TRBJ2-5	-	TGTGCCAGCAGCTTAGAGGCCGGGGGGGTCCAAGAGACCCAGTACTTC	CASSLEAGGVQETQYF
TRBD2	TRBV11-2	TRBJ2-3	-	TGTGCCAGCAGCTTAGCGCTAGCGGGGGCCGATAGCACAGATACGCAGTATTTT	CASSLALAGADSTDTQYF
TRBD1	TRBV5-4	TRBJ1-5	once	TGTGCCAGCAGCCTGGACAGGGGCGATCAGCCCCAGCATTTT	CASSLDRGDQPQHF
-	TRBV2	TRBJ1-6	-	TGTGCCAGCAGCACAGAGGGAAATTCACCCCTCCACTTT	CASSTEGNSPLHF
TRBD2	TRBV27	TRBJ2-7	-	TGTGCCAGCGGGAGATCGGGACTAGCGGGGGTACCCTACGAGCAGTACTTC	CASGRSGLAGVPYEQYF
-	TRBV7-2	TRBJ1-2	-	TGTGCCAGCAGCCCCACATCTGACTATGGCTACACCTTC	CASSPTSDYGYTF
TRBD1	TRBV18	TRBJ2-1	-	TGTGCCAGCTCACAGAAGGGACAGAGCTCCTACAATGAGCAGTTCTTC	CASSQKGQSSYNEQFF
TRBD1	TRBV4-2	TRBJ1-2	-	TGTGCCAGCAGCCAACCAGACAGGGTCACCTATGGCTACACCTTC	CASSQPDRVTYGYTF